This TCR beta chain was profiled in a study of blood T cell repertoires in COVID-19. Study-level information: Italy, Spain and the United States were the sources of the convalescent and acute COVID-19 samples. The analysed material was cDNA or gDNA that came from T cells, B-cell-depleted T cells, or PBMCs.

Authors' data handling: Reference gene primer amplification yielded estimated nucleated cell counts. The method was immunoSEQ multiplex PCR; TCRdb's version includes in-frame clones alone and lacks a portion of them. That table is the source of V, J and clone size, and D and trimming were worked out from the DNA. The data show 80,000 to 95,000 clones, more than 70% seen once. The clonotype was recovered from a woman of 80 years or more in a cohort sampled during active or convalescent COVID-19. What was sequenced was peripheral blood.

The DNA for the CDR3 is TGTGCCAGCTCACAAGGGGGCTTGACCCAAGAGACCCAGTACTTC. Encoded protein: CASSQGGLTQETQYF. The chain links TRBV18 to TRBJ2-5, with 7 nucleotides matching TRBD1. The CDR3 has 15 residues. CDR1 and CDR2 from the germline V gene are KGHSH and LQKENI. V lost 4 bases and J lost 1; bases outside the gene matches: 6.